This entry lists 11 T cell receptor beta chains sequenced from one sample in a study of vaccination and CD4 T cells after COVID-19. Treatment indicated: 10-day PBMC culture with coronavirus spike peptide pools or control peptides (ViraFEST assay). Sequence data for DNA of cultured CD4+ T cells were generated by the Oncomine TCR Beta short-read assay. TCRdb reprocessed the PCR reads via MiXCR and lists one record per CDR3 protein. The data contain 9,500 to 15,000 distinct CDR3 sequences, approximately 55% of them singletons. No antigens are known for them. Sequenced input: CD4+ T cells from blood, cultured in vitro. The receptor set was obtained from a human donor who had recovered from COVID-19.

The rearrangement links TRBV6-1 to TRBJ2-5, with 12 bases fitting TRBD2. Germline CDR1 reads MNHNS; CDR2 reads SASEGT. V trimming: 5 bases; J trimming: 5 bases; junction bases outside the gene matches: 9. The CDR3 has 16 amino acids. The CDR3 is CASSSGASGGVETQYF. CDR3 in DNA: TGTGCCAGCAGTAGCGGGGCTAGCGGGGGGGTGGAGACCCAGTACTTC.

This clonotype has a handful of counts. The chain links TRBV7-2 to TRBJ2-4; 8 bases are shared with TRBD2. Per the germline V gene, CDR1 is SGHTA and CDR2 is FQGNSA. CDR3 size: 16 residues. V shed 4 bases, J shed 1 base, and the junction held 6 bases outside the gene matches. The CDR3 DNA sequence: TGTGCCAGCAGCTCACGGGGGGGGTTGGCCAAAAACATTCAGTACTTC. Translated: CASSSRGGLAKNIQYF.

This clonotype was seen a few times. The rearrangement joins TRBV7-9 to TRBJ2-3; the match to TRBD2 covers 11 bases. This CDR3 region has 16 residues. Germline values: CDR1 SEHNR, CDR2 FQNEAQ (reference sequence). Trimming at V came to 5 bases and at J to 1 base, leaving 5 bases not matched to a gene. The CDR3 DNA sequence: TGTGCCAGCAGCCGACTAGCGGGGCGACGCACAGATACGCAGTATTTT. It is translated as CASSRLAGRRTDTQYF.

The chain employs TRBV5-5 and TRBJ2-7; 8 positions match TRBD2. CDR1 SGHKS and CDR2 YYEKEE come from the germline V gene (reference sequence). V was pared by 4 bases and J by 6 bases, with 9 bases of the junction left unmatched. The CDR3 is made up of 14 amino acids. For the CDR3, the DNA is TGTGCCAGCAGCCGCCCGGGGGGGGTGGGCGAGCAGTACTTC. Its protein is CASSRPGGVGEQYF. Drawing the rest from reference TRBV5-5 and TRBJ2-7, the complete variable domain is DAGVTQSPTHLIKTRGQQVTLRCSPISGHKSVSWYQQVLGQGPQFIFQYYEKEERGRGNFPDRFSARQFPNYSSELNVNALLLGDSALYLCASSRPGGVGEQYFGPGTRLTVT.

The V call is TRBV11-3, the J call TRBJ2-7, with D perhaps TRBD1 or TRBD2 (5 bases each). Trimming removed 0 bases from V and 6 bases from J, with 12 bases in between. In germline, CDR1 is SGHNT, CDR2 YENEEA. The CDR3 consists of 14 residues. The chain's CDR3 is CASSLDIAGTEQYF. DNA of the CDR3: TGTGCCAGCAGCTTAGATATCGCAGGGACCGAGCAGTACTTC.

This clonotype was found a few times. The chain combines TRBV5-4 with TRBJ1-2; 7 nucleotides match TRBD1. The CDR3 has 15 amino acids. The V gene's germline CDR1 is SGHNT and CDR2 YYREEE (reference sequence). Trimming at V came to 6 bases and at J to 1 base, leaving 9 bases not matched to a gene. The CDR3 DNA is TGTGCCAGCACTCCAGGGGACAGCCATAACTATGGCTACACCTTC. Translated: CASTPGDSHNYGYTF.

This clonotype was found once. CDR3 loop: CASSQQGLNTEAFF. The DNA for the CDR3 is TGTGCCAGCAGTCAACAGGGCCTGAACACTGAAGCTTTCTTT. The chain carries TRBV11-3 and TRBJ1-1; D may be TRBD1 (6 bases). V lost 6 bases and J 0 bases, leaving 11 bases between the germline ends. In germline, CDR1 is SGHNT, CDR2 YENEEA. The CDR3 length is 14 residues.

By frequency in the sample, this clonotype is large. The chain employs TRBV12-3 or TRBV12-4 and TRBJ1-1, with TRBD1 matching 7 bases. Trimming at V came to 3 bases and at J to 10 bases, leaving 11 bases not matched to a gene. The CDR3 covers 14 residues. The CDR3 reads CASSFSGGLTRAFF. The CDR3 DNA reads TGTGCCAGCAGTTTTTCAGGGGGATTAACTAGAGCTTTCTTT.

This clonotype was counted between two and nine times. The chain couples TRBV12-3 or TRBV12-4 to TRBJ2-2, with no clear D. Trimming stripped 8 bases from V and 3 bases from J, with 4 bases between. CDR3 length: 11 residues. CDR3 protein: CASRYTGELFF. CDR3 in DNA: TGTGCCAGCCGTTACACCGGGGAGCTGTTTTTT.

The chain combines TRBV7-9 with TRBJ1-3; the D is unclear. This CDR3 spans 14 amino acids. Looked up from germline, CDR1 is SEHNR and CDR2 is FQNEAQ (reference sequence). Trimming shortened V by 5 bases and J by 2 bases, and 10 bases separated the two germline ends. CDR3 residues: CASSLDITGNTIYF. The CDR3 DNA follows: TGTGCCAGCAGCCTCGACATAACTGGAAACACCATATATTTT.

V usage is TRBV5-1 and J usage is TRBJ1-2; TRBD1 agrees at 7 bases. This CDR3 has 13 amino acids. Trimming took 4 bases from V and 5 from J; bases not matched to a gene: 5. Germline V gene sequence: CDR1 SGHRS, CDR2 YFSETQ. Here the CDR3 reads CASSPEQGYGYTF. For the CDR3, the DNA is TGCGCCAGCAGCCCGGAACAGGGGTATGGCTACACCTTC.